This T cell receptor beta chain appears in the sequencing data of a study of blood T cell repertoires in COVID-19. Original processing notes: Estimation of nucleated cell counts was performed using reference gene primer amplification. Profiling relied on immunoSEQ multiplex PCR, and the TCRdb table lists in-frame clones only, not all of them. The V and J calls and clone size were taken over from that table, and D and trimming were inferred from the DNA. The sample carries 160,000 or so clones, about four fifths recorded once. Germline CDR1 is MNHEY and CDR2 is SVGAGI. The CDR3 consists of 12 residues. Between the trimmed V and J ends, which lost 11 bases and 3 bases, there was a span of 11 bases.

Sample: peripheral blood. The clonotype was recovered from a woman aged 80 or older with acute or convalescent COVID-19. This chain joins TRBV6-5 and TRBJ2-1; a weak D match, TRBD1 (5 bases). CDR3 in DNA: TGTGCCTCTCAAGGGGACTACAATGAGCAGTTCTTC. Translated, it gives CASQGDYNEQFF.